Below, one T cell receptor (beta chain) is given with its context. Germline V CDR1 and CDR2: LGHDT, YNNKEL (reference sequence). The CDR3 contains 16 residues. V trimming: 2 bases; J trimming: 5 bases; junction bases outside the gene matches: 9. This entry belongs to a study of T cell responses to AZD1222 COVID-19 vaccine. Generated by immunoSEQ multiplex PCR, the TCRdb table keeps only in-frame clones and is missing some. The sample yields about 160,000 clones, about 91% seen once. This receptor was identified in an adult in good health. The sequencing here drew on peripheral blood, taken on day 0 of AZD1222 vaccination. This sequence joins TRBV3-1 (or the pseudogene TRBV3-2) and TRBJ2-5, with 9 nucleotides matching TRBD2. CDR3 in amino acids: CASSQTNSGRWETQYF. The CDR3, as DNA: TGTGCCAGCAGCCAAACGAACAGCGGGAGGTGGGAGACCCAGTACTTC.